Following are 32 T cell receptor beta chains from one sample sequenced in a study of CD8+CD57+ T cells in acquired aplastic anemia. Genomic DNA acted as the template from which TCR beta VDJ combination and CDR3 sequence profiling were carried out. TCRdb reprocessed the reads with MiXCR, giving one entry per CDR3 protein. This table has 180,000 or so distinct CDR3 sequences, approximately 49% appearing once. Sequenced sample: sorted CD4+, CD8+, or CD8+CD57+ T cells (not recorded which) from PBMCs. All receptors derive from a human donor in good health.

The chain combines TRBV24-1 with TRBJ1-2, with D hard to call. The CDR3 is 14 residues long. The V gene's germline CDR1 is KGHDR and CDR2 SFDVKD. V lost 9 bases to trimming and J lost 4 bases, with 17 bases between them. CDR3 nucleotides: TGTGCCACCGGCGATTCGACCCTCTTCTATGGCTACACCTTC. It encodes CATGDSTLFYGYTF.

This clonotype was recorded many times. V usage is TRBV24-1 and J usage is TRBJ2-1; 8 bases agree with TRBD2. Germline trimming cut 0 bases from V and 8 bases from J; bases unmatched to any gene: 5. This CDR3 comprises 15 residues. Germline V CDR1 and CDR2: KGHDR, SFDVKD. In DNA, the CDR3 is TGTGCCACCAGTGATTTGTCGGGAGCGGGGGATGAGCAGTTCTTC. Protein product: CATSDLSGAGDEQFF.

V is TRBV20-1 and J is TRBJ1-5; a weak D match, TRBD1 (6 bases). The CDR3 runs to 12 residues. Between the trimmed V and J ends, which lost 4 bases and 6 bases, there was a span of 10 bases. Per the germline V gene, CDR1 is DFQATT and CDR2 is SNEGSKA (reference sequence). CDR3 in amino acids: CSATGGGQPQHF. CDR3 coding DNA: TGCAGTGCTACAGGAGGGGGTCAGCCCCAGCATTTT.

This clonotype was seen once. The chain has TRBV20-1 and TRBJ2-7; a weak D match, TRBD2 (6 bases). Germline V gives CDR1 DFQATT, CDR2 SNEGSKA (reference sequence). V was trimmed by 0 bases and J by 7 bases, leaving 19 bases between them. The CDR3 extends over 15 amino acids. The CDR3 is CSARDPFRGMGEQYF. DNA of the CDR3: TGCAGTGCTAGAGACCCCTTCCGCGGGATGGGGGAGCAGTACTTC.

This clonotype has just a few counts. V and J are TRBV19 and TRBJ2-2, with D unclear. Deletions cut 4 bases from V and 7 bases from J, with 4 bases between. The CDR3 consists of 11 residues. Germline CDR1 and CDR2: LNHDA and SQIVND (reference sequence). CDR3 protein: CASSRGGELFF. CDR3 DNA sequence: TGTGCCAGTAGTAGGGGCGGGGAGCTGTTTTTT. Drawing the rest from reference TRBV19 and TRBJ2-2, the complete variable domain is DGGITQSPKYLFRKEGQNVTLSCEQNLNHDAMYWYRQDPGQGLRLIYYSQIVNDFQKGDIAEGYSVSREKKESFPLTVTSAQKNPTAFYLCASSRGGELFFGEGSRLTVL.

Regarding this clonotype: This likely comes from a read error, as the CDR3 has no conserved phenylalanine or tryptophan at its end. This sequence joins TRBV4-1 and TRBJ2-7, with unresolved D. V shed 5 bases and J shed 4 bases, with 24 bases lying between them. From germline, CDR1 is MGHRA and CDR2 YSYEKL. The CDR3 sequence is 17 residues long. In nucleotides, the CDR3 is TGCGCCAGCAGCGCACACAGTTTTTACAAGGTTCGATACGAGCAGTACCTC. This encodes CASSAHSFYKVRYEQYL.

This clonotype was picked up many times. The V gene is TRBV5-1, the J gene TRBJ2-7, with 9 bases aligning to TRBD1. This CDR3 spans 15 amino acids. V dropped 4 bases and J dropped 0; count of bases not matched to a gene: 5. Germline V CDR1 and CDR2: SGHRS, YFSETQ. The CDR3, as DNA: TGCGCCAGCAGCCCGGGACAGGGAATCTCCTACGAGCAGTACTTC. Translating gives CASSPGQGISYEQYF.

Turning to this clonotype: The missing conserved phenylalanine or tryptophan at the end of this CDR3 makes a read error likely. The limits of the CDR3 on the DNA are not certain, so only TCRdb's listed CDR3 is given. The chain uses TRBV25-1 and TRBJ2-1; TRBD1, the table's D call, lacks a check against the DNA. With termini counted, the CDR3 has 8 amino acids. CDR1 is MGHDK and CDR2 is SYGVNS in the germline V gene. CDR3 amino acids: CASIGGGR.

This clonotype was counted many times. This chain connects TRBV20-1 to TRBJ2-1; no firm D call. CDR1 is DFQATT, CDR2 SNEGSKA, per germline (reference sequence). V was trimmed by 5 bases and J by 4 bases, leaving 3 bases between them. This CDR3 comprises 10 residues. The CDR3 DNA reads TGCAGTGCTGAGTACAATGAGCAGTTCTTC. Amino acids: CSAEYNEQFF.

This clonotype has a count of ten or more. This chain uses TRBV19 with TRBJ1-5, with D unresolved. V dropped 8 bases and J dropped 4 bases, with 18 bases sitting between them. CDR1 and CDR2 (germline): LNHDA, SQIVND (reference sequence). The CDR3 has 15 residues. CDR3 in amino acids: CASSQPQVGNQPQHF. Here the CDR3 DNA reads TGTGCCAGTTCCCAGCCTCAAGTAGGGAATCAGCCCCAGCATTTT.

This clonotype appeared many times. The chain joins TRBV24-1 to TRBJ2-3; 11 positions match TRBD2. V lost 3 bases, J lost 3 bases, and 7 bases stayed unmatched. The CDR3 has 17 residues. Germline-derived CDR1 and CDR2 are KGHDR and SFDVKD. CDR3 sequence reads: CATSDPIGTSGTDTQYF. CDR3 DNA: TGTGCCACCAGTGATCCGATCGGGACTAGCGGAACAGATACGCAGTATTTT.

The sample holds a few counts of this clonotype. The chain combines TRBV7-6 with TRBJ2-1; D is unresolved. This CDR3 has 13 amino acids. Deletions cut 6 bases from V and 4 bases from J, with 10 bases between. Germline V gives CDR1 SGHVS, CDR2 FNYEAQ. CDR3 amino acids: CASSLDGYNEQFF. The CDR3 coding sequence is TGTGCCAGCAGTTTGGACGGTTACAATGAGCAGTTCTTC.

This chain connects TRBV7-3 to TRBJ1-6, with D possibly matching TRBD1 (6 bases). Looked up from germline, CDR1 is SGHTA and CDR2 is FQGTGA. V was pared by 6 bases and J by 7 bases, with 16 bases between. CDR3 length: 15 amino acids. The CDR3 loop is CASSKQGFGNSPLHF. The DNA of the CDR3 is TGTGCCAGCAGTAAACAGGGATTCGGCAATTCACCCCTCCACTTT.

For this clonotype: A much larger clone lies one base from this, so it may be a read error. This chain connects TRBV6-1 to TRBJ2-5; 7 nucleotides align to TRBD2. This CDR3 contains 15 residues. CDR1 and CDR2 from the germline V gene are MNHNS and SASEGT. Losses at the gene ends were 5 bases for V and 3 bases for J; bases not matched to a gene: 9. For the CDR3, the DNA is TGTGCCAGCAGTCCCAGGAGGGCGGGAGAAGAGACCCAGTACTTC. It encodes CASSPRRAGEETQYF.

With regard to this clonotype: This sequence may be a read error, since a much larger clone differs from it by one base. The chain combines TRBV4-1 with TRBJ2-1, with 8 bases aligning to TRBD1. This CDR3 has 12 amino acids. The ends lost 7 bases at V and 16 bases at J; junction bases unmatched: 12. The V gene's germline CDR1 is MGHRA and CDR2 YSYEKL. For the CDR3, the DNA is TGCGCCAGCAACCCCGCCGGGACAGGTCGCTTCTTC. Residues: CASNPAGTGRFF.

The table lists this clonotype with many counts. This chain joins TRBV7-9 and TRBJ2-3, with D perhaps given as TRBD1 or TRBD2 (5 bases each). V was pared by 1 base and J by 7 bases, with 12 bases between. From germline, CDR1 is SEHNR and CDR2 FQNEAQ (reference sequence). This CDR3 spans 14 amino acids. Here the CDR3 DNA reads TGTGCCAGCAGCTTAGGCCGGGACCAACATACGCAGTATTTT. This sequence encodes CASSLGRDQHTQYF.

The chain joins TRBV11-2 to TRBJ2-2, with no clear D. Deletions cut 1 base from V and 3 bases from J, with 3 bases between. From germline, CDR1 is SGHAT and CDR2 FQNNGV. The CDR3 totals 13 residues. The chain's CDR3 is CASSLVYTGELFF. The CDR3 nucleotides are TGTGCCAGCAGCTTAGTATACACCGGGGAGCTGTTTTTT.

V and J are TRBV15 and TRBJ1-2; weak D call: TRBD1 (5 bases). Germline CDR1 reads LNHNV; CDR2 reads YYDKDF (reference sequence). Trimming stripped 0 bases from V and 7 bases from J, with 12 bases between. CDR3 length equals 14 residues. CDR3 residues: CATSRDTGLGGYTF. DNA for the CDR3: TGTGCCACCAGCAGAGATACGGGGCTGGGTGGCTACACCTTC.

This sequence joins TRBV10-2 and TRBJ1-1; D not certain. The ends were cut back, 7 bases at V and 0 bases at J, with 9 bases in the middle. Germline CDR1 WSHSY, CDR2 SAAADI. This CDR3 contains 13 residues. The chain's CDR3 is CASIGRMNTEAFF. The CDR3 nucleotides are TGCGCCAGCATTGGACGGATGAACACTGAAGCTTTCTTT.

This clonotype was detected once. The J gene is TRBJ2-5, the V gene TRBV9, with D uncertain. Germline CDR1 SGDLS, CDR2 YYNGEE. CDR3 size: 14 residues. V was clipped by 0 bases and J by 2 bases, with 8 bases between them. The DNA for the CDR3 is TGTGCCAGCAGCGTAGGACCAGGTCAAGAGACCCAGTACTTC. Its protein product is CASSVGPGQETQYF.

The sample holds many counts of this clonotype. The rearrangement uses TRBV14 and TRBJ2-1; D not resolved. Trimming left V 7 bases short and J 1 base short, with 8 bases between. Per germline, CDR1 SGHDN and CDR2 FVKESK. This CDR3 spans 13 amino acids. The CDR3 is CASTPGSYNEQFF. The CDR3 DNA reads TGTGCCAGCACCCCGGGTTCCTACAATGAGCAGTTCTTC.

A single count supports this clonotype. The chain joins TRBV29-1 to TRBJ1-5; the D gene is possibly TRBD1 (5 bases). Per the germline V gene, CDR1 is SQVTM and CDR2 is ANQGSEA. V lost 3 bases to trimming and J lost 6 bases, with 12 bases between them. This CDR3 is 13 amino acids long. The chain's CDR3 is CSVEGGFGQPQHF. In DNA, the CDR3 is TGCAGCGTTGAGGGGGGTTTTGGTCAGCCCCAGCATTTT.

The V and J genes are TRBV7-6 and TRBJ2-7; 9 nucleotides align to TRBD2. In germline, CDR1 is SGHVS, CDR2 FNYEAQ. This CDR3 spans 13 amino acids. CDR3 sequence (DNA): TGTGCTAGAGACGTAGCGGGAGTGGGCGAGCAGTACTTC. Amino acids: CARDVAGVGEQYF.

V gene TRBV24-1 combines with J gene TRBJ2-6; D uncertain. This CDR3 has 14 amino acids. Germline lookup yields CDR1 KGHDR and CDR2 SFDVKD. The V end was cut by 7 bases, the J end by 1 base, with 7 bases between. CDR3 loop: CATSQNSGANVLTF. DNA of the CDR3: TGTGCCACCAGCCAGAATTCTGGGGCCAACGTCCTGACTTTC.

The CDR3 protein is CASSDSRTRTDTQYF. The CDR3 DNA reads as TGCGCCAGCAGTGATTCCAGGACCCGCACAGATACGCAGTATTTT. The chain recombines TRBV10-1 with TRBJ2-3; D not certain. The germline V and J ends were trimmed by 3 bases and 1 base, with 11 bases remaining between them. Germline V gene data show CDR1 as WNHNN and CDR2 as SYGVQD (reference sequence). The CDR3 covers 15 residues.

This clonotype was recorded at least ten times. The chain has TRBV6-1 and TRBJ2-1; TRBD2 aligns across 14 bases. The CDR3 contains 16 residues. Germline CDR1 reads MNHNS; CDR2 reads SASEGT. V gave up 4 bases and J gave up 9 bases; unmatched junction bases: 8. CDR3 DNA sequence: TGTGCCAGCAGTGCGACCGGGACTAGCGGGAGAGGTGAGCAGTTCTTC. It is translated as CASSATGTSGRGEQFF.

The table lists this clonotype with a few counts. This rearrangement joins TRBV18 to TRBJ2-5; tentatively, D is TRBD2 (6 bases). This CDR3 is built from 14 residues. V was shortened by 1 base and J by 2 bases, with 8 bases between the two germline ends. Germline CDR1 and CDR2: KGHSH and LQKENI. The DNA of the CDR3 is TGTGCCAGCTCACCACGGGGGGTACAAGAGACCCAGTACTTC. It yields the protein CASSPRGVQETQYF.

A note on this clonotype: A clone one base away is much larger, so this may be a read error. V gene TRBV6-1 combines with J gene TRBJ2-3; 8 bases are a match to TRBD2. This CDR3 is built from 15 residues. The V gene's germline CDR1 is MNHNS and CDR2 SASEGT. The CDR3 DNA is TGTGTCAGCAGTGTGGGCGGGAGGACGGCAGATACGCAGTATTTT. Translating it yields CVSSVGGRTADTQYF.

This clonotype was seen repeatedly, ten times or more. V usage is TRBV5-8 and J usage is TRBJ2-5; tentatively, D is TRBD1 (6 bases). CDR1 SGHTS and CDR2 YDEGEE come from the germline V gene. The CDR3 is 16 amino acids. The V gene lost 0 bases and the J gene lost 5 bases, with 17 bases spanning the gap. CDR3 protein: CASSLVGQRPRETQYF. CDR3 coding DNA: TGTGCCAGCAGCTTGGTCGGACAGCGACCTAGGGAGACCCAGTACTTC.

CDR3 sequence reads: CASSLDVIRGEQFF. The CDR3 nucleotides read TGTGCCAGCAGTTTAGACGTGATCCGGGGTGAGCAGTTCTTC. The chain employs TRBV12-3 or TRBV12-4 and TRBJ2-1, with D maybe TRBD2 (5 bases). This CDR3 region has 14 residues. The V end was cut by 1 base, the J end by 9 bases, with 13 bases between.

The rearrangement joins TRBV27 to TRBJ2-7, with 9 bases that match TRBD2. The germline V gene has CDR1 MNHEY and CDR2 SMNVEV (reference sequence). The CDR3 has 16 residues. The V segment lost 10 bases and the J segment 0 bases; nucleotides outside the gene matches: 13. CDR3 sequence reads: CAKEGQPGLASYEQYF. CDR3 nucleotides: TGTGCCAAGGAAGGACAGCCGGGACTAGCCTCCTACGAGCAGTACTTC.

This clonotype was seen a few times. The V and J genes are TRBV27 and TRBJ1-1, with a weak D call TRBD1 (5 bases). This CDR3 contains 13 residues. Trimming pared 6 bases from V and 5 bases from J, leaving 13 bases between. The germline V gene encodes CDR1 MNHEY and CDR2 SMNVEV (reference sequence). CDR3 in DNA: TGTGCCAGCAGCCTCAATCCAGGGACTGAAGCTTTCTTT. It is translated as CASSLNPGTEAFF.